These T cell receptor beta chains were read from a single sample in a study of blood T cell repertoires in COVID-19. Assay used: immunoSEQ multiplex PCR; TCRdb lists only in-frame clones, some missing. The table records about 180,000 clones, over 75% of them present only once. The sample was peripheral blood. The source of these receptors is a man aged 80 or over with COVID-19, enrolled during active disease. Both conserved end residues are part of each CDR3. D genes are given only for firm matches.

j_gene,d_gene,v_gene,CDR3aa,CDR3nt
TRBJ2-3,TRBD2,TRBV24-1,CATSDIAGGPGQDTQYF,TGTGCCACCAGTGATATAGCGGGGGGCCCGGGACAAGATACGCAGTATTTT
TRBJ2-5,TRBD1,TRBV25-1,CASSEHWTGGFETQYF,TGTGCCAGCAGTGAACATTGGACAGGGGGTTTTGAGACCCAGTACTTC
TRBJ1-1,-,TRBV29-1,CSVGRRNTEAFF,TGCAGCGTTGGGCGGCGGAACACTGAAGCTTTCTTT
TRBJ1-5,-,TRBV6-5,CASSLRTVQPQHF,TGTGCCAGCAGTCTACGGACAGTTCAGCCCCAGCATTTT
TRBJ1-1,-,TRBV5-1,CASSLASVTTEAFF,TGCGCCAGCAGCTTGGCGTCAGTTACGACTGAAGCTTTCTTT
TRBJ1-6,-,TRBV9,CASSASGRNNSPLHF,TGTGCCAGCAGCGCCAGCGGGCGGAATAATTCACCCCTCCACTTT
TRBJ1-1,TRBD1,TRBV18,CASSRTGTENTEAFF,TGTGCCAGCTCACGGACCGGGACAGAGAACACTGAAGCTTTCTTT
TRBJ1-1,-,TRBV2,CASSDEYWNTEAFF,TGTGCCAGCAGTGATGAATACTGGAACACTGAAGCTTTCTTT
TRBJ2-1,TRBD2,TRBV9,CASSLTSGGYNEQFF,TGTGCCAGCAGCTTAACTAGCGGGGGTTACAATGAGCAGTTCTTC
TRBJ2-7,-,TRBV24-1,CATSDFRLLYEQYF,TGTGCCACCAGTGATTTTCGACTCCTTTACGAGCAGTACTTC
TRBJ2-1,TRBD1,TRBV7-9,CASSSLGTGLPEQFF,TGTGCCAGCAGCTCACTCGGGACAGGTCTGCCTGAGCAGTTCTTC
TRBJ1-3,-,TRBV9,CASSVDGSSGNTIYF,TGTGCCAGCAGCGTAGATGGCAGCTCTGGAAACACCATATATTTT
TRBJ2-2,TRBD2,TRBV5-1,CASSLGGGRPTGELFF,TGCGCCAGCAGCTTGGGCGGGGGGCGCCCCACCGGGGAGCTGTTTTTT
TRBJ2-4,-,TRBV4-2,CASSQAQGGTKNIQYF,TGTGCCAGCAGCCAAGCGCAGGGTGGGACCAAAAACATTCAGTACTTC
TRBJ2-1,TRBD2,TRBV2,CASSRTSGAHEQFF,TGTGCCAGCAGCAGGACTAGCGGGGCCCATGAGCAGTTCTTC